This record covers a single T cell receptor beta chain. This table comes from immunoSEQ multiplex PCR, and its TCRdb copy is limited to in-frame clones, with some not included. Of around 42,000 clones in the sample, about 94% were seen once. The sample is drawn from a study of control samples from healthy donors and cancer patients. The CDR3 sequence is 15 residues long. The germline V gene has CDR1 ENHRY and CDR2 SYGVKD. Trimming cost V 2 bases and J 1 base; bases outside gene matches: 4. Sequenced input: blood. The J gene is TRBJ2-5, the V gene TRBV10-3; 7 bases match TRBD2. The sequence derives from a man between 60 and 75 years old in good health. CDR3 sequence (DNA): TGTGCCATCAGTGAGGGGGGGGGACTCCAAGAGACCCAGTACTTC. Protein product: CAISEGGGLQETQYF.